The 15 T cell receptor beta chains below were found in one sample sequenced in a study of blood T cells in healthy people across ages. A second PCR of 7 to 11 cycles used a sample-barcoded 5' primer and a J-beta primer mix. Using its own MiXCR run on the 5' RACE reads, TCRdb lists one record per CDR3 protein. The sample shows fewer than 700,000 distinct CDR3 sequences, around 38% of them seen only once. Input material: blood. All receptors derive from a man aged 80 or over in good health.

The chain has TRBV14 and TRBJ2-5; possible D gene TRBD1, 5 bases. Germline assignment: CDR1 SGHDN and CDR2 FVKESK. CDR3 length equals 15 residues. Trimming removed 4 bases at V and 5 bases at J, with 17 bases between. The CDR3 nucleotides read TGTGCCAGCAGCCCAGCAGGGATGGGTACTGAGACCCAGTACTTC. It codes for CASSPAGMGTETQYF.

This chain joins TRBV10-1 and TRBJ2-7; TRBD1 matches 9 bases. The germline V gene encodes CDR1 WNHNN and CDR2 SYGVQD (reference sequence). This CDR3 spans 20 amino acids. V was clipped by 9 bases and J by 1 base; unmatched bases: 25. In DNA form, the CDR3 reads TGCGCCAGTACTAAGAAGATAACAGGGGGCGGGGTGGGCCCGTCCTACGAGCAGTACTTC. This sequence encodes CASTKKITGGGVGPSYEQYF.

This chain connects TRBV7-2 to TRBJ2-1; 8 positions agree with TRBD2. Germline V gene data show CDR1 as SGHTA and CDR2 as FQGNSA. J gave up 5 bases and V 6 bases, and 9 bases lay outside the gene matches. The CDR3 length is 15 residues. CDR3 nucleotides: TGTGCCAGCAGTTCAAAGCGGGAGCACAACAATGAGCAGTTCTTC. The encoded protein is CASSSKREHNNEQFF.

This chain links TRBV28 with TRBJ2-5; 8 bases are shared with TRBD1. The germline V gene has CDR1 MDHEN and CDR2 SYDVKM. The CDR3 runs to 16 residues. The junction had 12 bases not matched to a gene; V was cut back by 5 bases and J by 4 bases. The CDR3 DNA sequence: TGTGCCAGCAGTCTACTACAGGGGGTGCTAGGAGAGACCCAGTACTTC. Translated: CASSLLQGVLGETQYF.

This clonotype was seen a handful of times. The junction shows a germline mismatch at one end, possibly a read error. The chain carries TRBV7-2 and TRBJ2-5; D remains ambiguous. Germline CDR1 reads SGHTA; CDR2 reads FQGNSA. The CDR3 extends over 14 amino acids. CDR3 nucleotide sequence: TGTGCCATCAGCTTAGATCGAGCAGTGGAGACCCAGTACTTC. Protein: CAISLDRAVETQYF. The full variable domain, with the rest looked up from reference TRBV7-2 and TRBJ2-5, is GAGVSQSPSNKVTEKGKDVELRCDPISGHTALYWYRQSLGQGLEFLIYFQGNSAPDKSGLPSDRFSAERTGGSVSTLTIQRTQQEDSAVYLCAISLDRAVETQYFGPGTRLLVL.

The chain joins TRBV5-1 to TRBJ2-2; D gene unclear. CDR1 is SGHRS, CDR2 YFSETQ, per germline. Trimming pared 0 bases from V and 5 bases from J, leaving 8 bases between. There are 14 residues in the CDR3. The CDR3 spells CASSLDAVTGELFF. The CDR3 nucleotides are TGCGCCAGCAGCTTGGACGCGGTTACCGGGGAGCTGTTTTTT.

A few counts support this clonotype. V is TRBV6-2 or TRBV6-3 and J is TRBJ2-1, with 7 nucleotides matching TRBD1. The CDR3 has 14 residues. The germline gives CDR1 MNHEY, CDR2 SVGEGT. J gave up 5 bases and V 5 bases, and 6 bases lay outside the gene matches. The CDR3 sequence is CASSNRQGDNEQFF. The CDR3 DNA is TGTGCCAGCAGTAACCGACAGGGAGACAATGAGCAGTTCTTC.

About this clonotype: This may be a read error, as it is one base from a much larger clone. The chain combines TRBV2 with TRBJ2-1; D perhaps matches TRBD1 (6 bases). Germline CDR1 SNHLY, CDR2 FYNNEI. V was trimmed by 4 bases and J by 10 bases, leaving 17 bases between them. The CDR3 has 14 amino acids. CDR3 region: CASSGTANFYEQFF. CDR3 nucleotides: TGTGCCAGCAGTGGGACAGCAAATTTCTACGAGCAGTTCTTC.

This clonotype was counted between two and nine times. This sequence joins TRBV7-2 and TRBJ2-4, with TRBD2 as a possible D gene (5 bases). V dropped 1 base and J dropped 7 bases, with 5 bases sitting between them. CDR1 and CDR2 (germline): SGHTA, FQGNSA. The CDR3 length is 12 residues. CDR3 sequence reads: CASSLGGNIQYF. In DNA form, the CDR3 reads TGTGCCAGCAGCTTAGGCGGGAACATTCAGTACTTC. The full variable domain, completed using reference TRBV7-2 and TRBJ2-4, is GAGVSQSPSNKVTEKGKDVELRCDPISGHTALYWYRQSLGQGLEFLIYFQGNSAPDKSGLPSDRFSAERTGGSVSTLTIQRTQQEDSAVYLCASSLGGNIQYFGAGTRLSVL.

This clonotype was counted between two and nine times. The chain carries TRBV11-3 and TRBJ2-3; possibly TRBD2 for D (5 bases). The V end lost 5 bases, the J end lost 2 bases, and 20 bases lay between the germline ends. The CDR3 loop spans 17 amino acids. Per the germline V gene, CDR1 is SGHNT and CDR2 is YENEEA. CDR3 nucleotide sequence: TGTGCCAGCAGCCCCCGGGATGGAACTTTCCTCACAGATACGCAGTATTTT. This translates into CASSPRDGTFLTDTQYF.

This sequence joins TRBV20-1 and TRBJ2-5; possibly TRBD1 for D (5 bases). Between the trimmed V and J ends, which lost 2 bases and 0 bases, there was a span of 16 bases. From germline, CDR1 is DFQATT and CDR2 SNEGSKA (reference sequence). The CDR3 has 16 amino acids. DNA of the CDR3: TGCAGTGCTAGATCCCGACAGACCCCGTACCAAGAGACCCAGTACTTC. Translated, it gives CSARSRQTPYQETQYF.

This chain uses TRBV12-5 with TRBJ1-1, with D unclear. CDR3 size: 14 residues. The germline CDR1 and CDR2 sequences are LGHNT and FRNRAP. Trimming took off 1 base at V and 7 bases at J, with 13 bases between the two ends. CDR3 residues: CASGLGLPEVEAFF. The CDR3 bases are TGTGCTAGTGGTTTGGGCCTCCCGGAAGTTGAAGCTTTCTTT.

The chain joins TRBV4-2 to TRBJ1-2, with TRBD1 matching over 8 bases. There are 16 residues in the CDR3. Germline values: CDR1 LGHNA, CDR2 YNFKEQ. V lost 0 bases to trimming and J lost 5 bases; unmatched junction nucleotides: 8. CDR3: CASSQDLGQGKYGYTF. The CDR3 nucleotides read TGTGCCAGCAGCCAAGATCTAGGACAGGGAAAATATGGCTACACCTTC.

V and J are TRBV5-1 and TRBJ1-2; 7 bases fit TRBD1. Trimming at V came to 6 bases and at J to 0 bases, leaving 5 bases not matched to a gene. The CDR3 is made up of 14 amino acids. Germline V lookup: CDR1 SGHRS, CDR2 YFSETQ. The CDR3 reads CASTKDRSNYGYTF. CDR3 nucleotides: TGCGCCAGCACAAAGGACAGGTCTAACTATGGCTACACCTTC.

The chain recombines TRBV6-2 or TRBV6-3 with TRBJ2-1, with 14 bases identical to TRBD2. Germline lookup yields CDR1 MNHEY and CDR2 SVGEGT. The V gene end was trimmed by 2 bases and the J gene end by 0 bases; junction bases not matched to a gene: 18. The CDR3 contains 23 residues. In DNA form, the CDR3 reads TGTGCCAGCAGTTACCGACCCGGGACTAGCGGGAGAATTGCCGACGGCTCCTACAATGAGCAGTTCTTC. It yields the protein CASSYRPGTSGRIADGSYNEQFF.